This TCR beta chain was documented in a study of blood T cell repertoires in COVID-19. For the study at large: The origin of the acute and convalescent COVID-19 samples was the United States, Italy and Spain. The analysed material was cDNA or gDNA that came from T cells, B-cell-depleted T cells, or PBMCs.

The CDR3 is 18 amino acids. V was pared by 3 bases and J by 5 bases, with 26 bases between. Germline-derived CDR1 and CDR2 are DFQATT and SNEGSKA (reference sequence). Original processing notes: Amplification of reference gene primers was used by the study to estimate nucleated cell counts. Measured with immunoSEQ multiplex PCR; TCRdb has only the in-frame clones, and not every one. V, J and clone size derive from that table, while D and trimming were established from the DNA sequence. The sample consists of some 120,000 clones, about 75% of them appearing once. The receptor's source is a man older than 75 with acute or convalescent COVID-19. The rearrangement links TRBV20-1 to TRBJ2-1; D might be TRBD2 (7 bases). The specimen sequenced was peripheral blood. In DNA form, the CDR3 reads TGCAGTGCTAGTAGAGGGGGGAGGGGCAGATATTCGAACAATGAGCAGTTCTTC. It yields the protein CSASRGGRGRYSNNEQFF.